In this sample, the clone carrying this TCR beta chain turned up many times. This sample is drawn from a study of Graves' ophthalmopathy and Graves' hyperthyroidism. V lost 7 bases, J lost 0 bases, and 16 bases lay in between. This CDR3 is built from 15 residues. The V gene's germline CDR1 is MNHEY and CDR2 SVGAGI. Each diagnosis was determined on the basis of clinical symptoms, serum thyroxine, TRAb, thyroid ultrasound and orbital computed tomography. Investigators amplified TCR beta CDR3 regions from RNA transcripts. After a first-round RT-PCR with HTBI primers, a second-round multiplex PCR was run. TCRdb recomputed calls from the multiplex PCR reads with MiXCR, one row per CDR3 protein. Among under 350,000 distinct CDR3 sequences listed, roughly 15% were seen once.

The rearrangement uses TRBV6-5 and TRBJ2-7; weak D call: TRBD2 (6 bases). The sequence came from an adult man with Graves' ophthalmopathy. Sequencing used peripheral blood. The CDR3 reads CASTRDSRSSYEQYF. The DNA for the CDR3 is TGTGCCAGCACGCGGGACTCGCGAAGCTCCTACGAGCAGTACTTC.